This TCR beta chain was obtained from a study of identical twins. TCRdb used MiXCR to reprocess the 5' RACE reads, holding one entry per CDR3 protein. This sample has approximately 500,000 distinct CDR3 sequences, with roughly 15% found just once. General observations from the study: Carriage of fewer insertions was seen in abundant cord blood beta clonotypes, whereas memory repertoires showed none. Excess sharing between twins was weaker in beta out-of-frame sequences. There was an excess of low generation probability in the out-of-frame alpha sequences that twins shared.

A note on this clonotype: Its target is not known.

These data were also reused for a study on yellow fever vaccine responses in identical twins.

Material for sequencing was CD4+ T cells sorted from blood. The TCR comes from a woman between 18 and 29 years old in good health.

The CDR3 sequence is CASKRTLTSEQYV. The CDR3 region has the DNA TGTGCCAGCAAGAGGACATTGACCTCCGAGCAGTACGTC. J is TRBJ2-7 and V is TRBV6-1; tentative D call: TRBD1 (5 bases). Trimming stripped 7 bases from V and 6 bases from J, with 16 bases between. In germline, CDR1 is MNHNS, CDR2 SASEGT. This CDR3 is built from 13 residues.